This T cell receptor beta chain derives from a study of low-dose radiotherapy and immunotherapy resistance in tumors. Time point described: after trial treatment. This sample's treatment: LDRT plus nivolumab, ipilimumab, low-dose cyclophosphamide and aspirin (RACIN trial). This CDR3 is 14 amino acids long. Germline V gives CDR1 DFQATT, CDR2 SNEGSKA (reference sequence). Trimming took off 3 bases at V and 2 bases at J, with 13 bases between the two ends. Alpha and beta chains were covered, as first-strand cDNA relied on TRAV- and TRBV-specific primers. TCR amplification involved 20 PCR cycles with a constant-region primer and V-primer adapter. TCRdb reprocessed the reads with MiXCR, giving one entry per CDR3 protein. This table holds some 94,000 distinct CDR3 sequences, 20% to 25% found once. This clonotype was picked up many times.

The input for sequencing was PBMCs, taken after low-dose radiotherapy plus immunotherapy. The chain links TRBV20-1 to TRBJ2-5; TRBD1 is a possible D gene (5 bases). The receptor's source is a female donor with ovarian cancer. This CDR3 reads CSASTAGAQETQYF. DNA for the CDR3: TGCAGTGCTAGCACCGCTGGGGCGCAAGAGACCCAGTACTTC.